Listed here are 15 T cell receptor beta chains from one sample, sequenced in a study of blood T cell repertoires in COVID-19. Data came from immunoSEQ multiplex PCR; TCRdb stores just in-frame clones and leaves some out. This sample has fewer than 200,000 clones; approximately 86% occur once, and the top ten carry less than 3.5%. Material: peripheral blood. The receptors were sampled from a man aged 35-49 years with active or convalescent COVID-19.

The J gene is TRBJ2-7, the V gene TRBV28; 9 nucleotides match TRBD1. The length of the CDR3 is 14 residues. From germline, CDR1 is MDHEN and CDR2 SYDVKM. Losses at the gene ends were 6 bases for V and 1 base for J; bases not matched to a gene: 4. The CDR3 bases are TGTGCCAGCAGGGGACAGGGCGAATCCTACGAGCAGTACTTC. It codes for CASRGQGESYEQYF.

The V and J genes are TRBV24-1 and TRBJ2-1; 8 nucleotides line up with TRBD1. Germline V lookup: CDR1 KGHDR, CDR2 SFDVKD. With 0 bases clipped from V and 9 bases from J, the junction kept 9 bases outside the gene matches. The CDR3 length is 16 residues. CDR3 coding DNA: TGTGCCACCAGTGATTTGCGTCAGGGGGCGCGAAGTGAGCAGTTCTTC. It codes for CATSDLRQGARSEQFF.

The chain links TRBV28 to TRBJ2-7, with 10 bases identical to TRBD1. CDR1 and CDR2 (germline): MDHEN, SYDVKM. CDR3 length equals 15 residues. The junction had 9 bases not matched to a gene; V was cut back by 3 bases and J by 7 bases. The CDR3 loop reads CASSFPRQGAGEQYF. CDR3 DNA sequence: TGTGCCAGCAGTTTCCCCCGACAGGGGGCGGGTGAGCAGTACTTC. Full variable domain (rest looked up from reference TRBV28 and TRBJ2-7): DVKVTQSSRYLVKRTGEKVFLECVQDMDHENMFWYRQDPGLGLRLIYFSYDVKMKEKGDIPEGYSVSREKKERFSLILESASTNQTSMYLCASSFPRQGAGEQYFGPGTRLTVT.

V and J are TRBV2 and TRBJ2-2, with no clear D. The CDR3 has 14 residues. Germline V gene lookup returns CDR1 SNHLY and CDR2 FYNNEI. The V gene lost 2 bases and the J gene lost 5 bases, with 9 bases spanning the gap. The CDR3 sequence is CASSESGWTGELFF. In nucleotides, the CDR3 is TGTGCCAGCAGTGAATCAGGTTGGACCGGGGAGCTGTTTTTT.

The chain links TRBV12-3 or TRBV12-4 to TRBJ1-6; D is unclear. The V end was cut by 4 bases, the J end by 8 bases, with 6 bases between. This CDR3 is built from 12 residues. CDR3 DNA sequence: TGTGCCAGCAGTTCCCGTGATTCACCCCTCCACTTT. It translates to CASSSRDSPLHF.

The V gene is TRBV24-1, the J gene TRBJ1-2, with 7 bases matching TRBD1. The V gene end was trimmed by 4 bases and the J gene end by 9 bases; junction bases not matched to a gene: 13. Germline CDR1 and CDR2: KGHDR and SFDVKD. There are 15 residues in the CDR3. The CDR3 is CATSDPWTGRGSYTF. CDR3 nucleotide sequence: TGTGCCACCAGTGACCCTTGGACAGGTCGTGGGAGCTACACCTTC.

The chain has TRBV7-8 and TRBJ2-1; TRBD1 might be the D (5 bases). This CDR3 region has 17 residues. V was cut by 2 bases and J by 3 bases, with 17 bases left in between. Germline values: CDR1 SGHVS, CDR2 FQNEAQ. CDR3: CASSLLPSRTNYNEQFF. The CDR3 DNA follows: TGTGCCAGCAGCTTACTCCCAAGCCGGACAAACTACAATGAGCAGTTCTTC. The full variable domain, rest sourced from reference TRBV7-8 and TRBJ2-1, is GAGVSQSPRYKVAKRGQDVALRCDPISGHVSLFWYQQALGQGPEFLTYFQNEAQLDKSGLPSDRFFAERPEGSVSTLKIQRTQQEDSAVYLCASSLLPSRTNYNEQFFGPGTRLTVL.

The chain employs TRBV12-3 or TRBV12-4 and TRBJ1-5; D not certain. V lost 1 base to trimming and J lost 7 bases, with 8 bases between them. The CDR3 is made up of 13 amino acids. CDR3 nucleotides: TGTGCCAGCAGTTTAGTCCCTAGGCAGCCCCAGCATTTT. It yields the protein CASSLVPRQPQHF.

CDR3 sequence: CASRGVGYEQYF. The CDR3 DNA is TGTGCTAGTCGGGGAGTTGGCTACGAGCAGTACTTC. The J gene is TRBJ2-7, the V gene TRBV12-5; the D gene is possibly TRBD2 (5 bases). This CDR3 contains 12 residues. The germline V gene has CDR1 LGHNT and CDR2 FRNRAP. The germline V and J ends were trimmed by 8 bases and 3 bases, with 11 bases remaining between them.

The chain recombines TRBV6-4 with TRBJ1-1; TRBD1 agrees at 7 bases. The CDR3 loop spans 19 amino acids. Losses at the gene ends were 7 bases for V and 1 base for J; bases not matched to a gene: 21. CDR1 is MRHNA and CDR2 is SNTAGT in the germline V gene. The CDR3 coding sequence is TGTGCCAGCACCGCGAATACTGGACAGGAAAAGACGGCGAACACTGAAGCTTTCTTT. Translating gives CASTANTGQEKTANTEAFF.

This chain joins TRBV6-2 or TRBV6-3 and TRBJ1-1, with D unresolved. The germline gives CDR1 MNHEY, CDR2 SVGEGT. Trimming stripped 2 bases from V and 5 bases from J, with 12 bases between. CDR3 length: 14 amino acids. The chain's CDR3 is CASSYGRSGTEAFF. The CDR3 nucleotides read TGTGCCAGCAGTTACGGCAGGTCGGGGACTGAAGCTTTCTTT.

This CDR3 is CACHPDEGEKLFF. The DNA for the CDR3 is TGTGCCTGTCACCCAGACGAGGGAGAAAAACTGTTTTTT. The chain employs TRBV30 and TRBJ1-4; D unclear. The germline CDR1 and CDR2 sequences are GTSNPN and SVGIG (reference sequence). The CDR3 extends over 13 amino acids. Trimming cost V 6 bases and J 8 bases, with 16 bases left between them.

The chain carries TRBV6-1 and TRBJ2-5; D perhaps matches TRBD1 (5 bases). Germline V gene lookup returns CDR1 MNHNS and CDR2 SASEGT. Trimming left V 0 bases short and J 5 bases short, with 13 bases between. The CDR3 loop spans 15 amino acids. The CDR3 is CASSEAQRGWETQYF. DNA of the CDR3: TGTGCCAGCAGTGAAGCGCAAAGGGGCTGGGAGACCCAGTACTTC.

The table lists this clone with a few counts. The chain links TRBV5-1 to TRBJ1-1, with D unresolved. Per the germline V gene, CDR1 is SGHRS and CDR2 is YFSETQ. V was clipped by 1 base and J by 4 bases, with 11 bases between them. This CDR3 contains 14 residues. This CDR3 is CASSLNSGSTEAFF. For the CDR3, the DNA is TGCGCCAGCAGCTTGAACAGCGGTAGCACTGAAGCTTTCTTT.

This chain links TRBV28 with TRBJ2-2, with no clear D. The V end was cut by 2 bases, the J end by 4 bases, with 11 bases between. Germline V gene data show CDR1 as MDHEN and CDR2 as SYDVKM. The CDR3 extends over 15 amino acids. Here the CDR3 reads CASSLVGPGTGELFF. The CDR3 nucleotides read TGTGCCAGCAGTTTAGTGGGTCCGGGCACCGGGGAGCTGTTTTTT.